This section outlines one TCR beta chain sequence together with its context. This table comes from immunoSEQ multiplex PCR, and its TCRdb copy is limited to in-frame clones, with some not included. The sample contains approximately 16,000 clones, 88% of which appear only once. This entry is derived from a study of graft-versus-host responses after intestinal transplantation. Whole-study context: Uniformly, recipients were administered anti-thymocyte globulin induction with subsequent tacrolimus and steroids for three to four years.

Germline-derived CDR1 and CDR2 are KGHSH and LQKENI. The CDR3 is 14 amino acids. The V end was cut by 3 bases, the J end by 0 bases, with 6 bases between. The material was PBMCs, obtained approximately 16 weeks after intestinal transplant. The clonotype originates from a human patient who received an intestinal transplant, so some T cells may come from the graft donor. This chain connects TRBV18 to TRBJ2-4; either TRBD1 or TRBD2 may fit D (5 bases each). The CDR3 region is CASSPGTAKNIQYF. CDR3 DNA sequence: TGTGCCAGCTCACCCGGGACAGCCAAAAACATTCAGTACTTC. Looking up the rest from reference TRBV18 and TRBJ2-4 gives the full variable domain: NAGVMQNPRHLVRRRGQEARLRCSPMKGHSHVYWYRQLPEEGLKFMVYLQKENIIDESGMPKERFSAEFPKEGPSILRIQQVVRGDSAAYFCASSPGTAKNIQYFGAGTRLSVL.